This passage covers 24 T cell receptor beta chains from one sample sequenced in a study of sequential checkpoint blockade in melanoma. Treatment of the sample: randomized to nivolumab then ipilimumab (arm A) or the reverse (arm B). Measured with immunoSEQ multiplex PCR; TCRdb has only the in-frame clones, and not every one. Of about 21,000 clones in the sample, more than 25% were seen once. Source: tumor tissue (inferred from file names), taken from a patient given nivolumab and ipilimumab in sequence. The receptors derive from a human donor with melanoma.

This chain joins TRBV7-6 and TRBJ2-7, with 12 bases that match TRBD1. Per germline, CDR1 SGHVS and CDR2 FNYEAQ. The CDR3 spans 16 residues. J gave up 5 bases and V 6 bases, and 11 bases lay outside the gene matches. CDR3 sequence (DNA): TGTGCCAGCAGTCGAGAAAGGGACAGGGGGCCCCACGAGCAGTACTTC. It yields the protein CASSRERDRGPHEQYF.

The chain employs TRBV28 and TRBJ2-7; D might be TRBD2 (6 bases). The germline V gene has CDR1 MDHEN and CDR2 SYDVKM. The V end lost 4 bases, the J end lost 5 bases, and 9 bases lay between the germline ends. This CDR3 region has 12 residues. CDR3 in amino acids: CASSSLANEQYF. As DNA, the CDR3 is TGTGCCAGCAGTTCCCTAGCGAACGAGCAGTACTTC.

The rearrangement uses TRBV28 and TRBJ2-5, with 8 bases identical to TRBD2. CDR3 length: 12 residues. The trim removed 7 bases at V and 6 bases at J, leaving 4 bases unmatched. Germline CDR1 reads MDHEN; CDR2 reads SYDVKM. The CDR3 sequence: CASKPGGKTQYF. DNA for the CDR3: TGTGCCAGCAAACCGGGGGGGAAGACCCAGTACTTC.

The V call is TRBV6-1, the J call TRBJ1-1; D gene unclear. CDR3 length equals 14 residues. V shed 2 bases and J shed 0 bases, with 7 bases lying between them. From germline, CDR1 is MNHNS and CDR2 SASEGT. The CDR3 loop reads CASSESTLNTEAFF. The CDR3 region has the DNA TGTGCCAGCAGTGAAAGTACGTTGAACACTGAAGCTTTCTTT.

This clone was seen a handful of times. J is TRBJ2-5 and V is TRBV28; a weak D match, TRBD2 (6 bases). Germline V gene data show CDR1 as MDHEN and CDR2 as SYDVKM. Trimming cost V 7 bases and J 5 bases, with 26 bases left between them. The CDR3 extends over 17 amino acids. The CDR3 loop reads CASILLGLRKPHETQYF. Here the CDR3 DNA reads TGTGCCAGCATACTGTTGGGACTCCGAAAACCTCACGAGACCCAGTACTTC.

This rearrangement joins TRBV5-1 to TRBJ2-1, with D perhaps matching TRBD1 (6 bases). The germline V gene encodes CDR1 SGHRS and CDR2 YFSETQ. The germline V and J ends were trimmed by 4 bases and 2 bases, with 13 bases remaining between them. There are 15 residues in the CDR3. CDR3 loop: CASSPTGYAYNEQFF. CDR3 sequence (DNA): TGCGCCAGCAGCCCCACAGGGTACGCCTACAATGAGCAGTTCTTC.

This chain joins TRBV9 and TRBJ2-3; 7 nucleotides agree with TRBD2. The germline V gene encodes CDR1 SGDLS and CDR2 YYNGEE. CDR3 length equals 15 residues. Losses at the gene ends were 0 bases for V and 6 bases for J; bases not matched to a gene: 7. The CDR3 DNA sequence: TGTGCCAGCAGCGTAGTCCCTAGCGGTTGGGATACGCAGTATTTT. It specifies CASSVVPSGWDTQYF.

The chain is built from TRBV6-4 and TRBJ2-5, with 9 bases aligning to TRBD1. Germline V gives CDR1 MRHNA, CDR2 SNTAGT. V lost 8 bases to trimming and J lost 4 bases; unmatched junction nucleotides: 5. There are 13 residues in the CDR3. The CDR3: CASSGQGLETQYF. The CDR3 DNA follows: TGTGCCAGCTCGGGACAGGGACTAGAGACCCAGTACTTC.

The sample holds a few counts of this clone. This chain links TRBV6-8 with TRBJ2-7; 10 bases are shared with TRBD2. The length of the CDR3 is 13 residues. The junction had 9 bases not matched to a gene; V was cut back by 10 bases and J by 6 bases. Germline V gene data show CDR1 as MNHGY and CDR2 as SAAAGT. For the CDR3, the DNA is TGTGCCATCAACCTAGCGGGGGCCTCCGAGCAGTACTTC. Protein: CAINLAGASEQYF.

This clone occurred once. The V call is TRBV5-1, the J call TRBJ2-1; 8 bases agree with TRBD2. V dropped 0 bases and J dropped 8; count of bases not matched to a gene: 10. CDR1 SGHRS and CDR2 YFSETQ come from the germline V gene. The CDR3 contains 16 residues. The CDR3 DNA reads TGCGCCAGCAGCTTGGATTTATCGGGAGGGTTCTATGAGCAGTTCTTC. It specifies CASSLDLSGGFYEQFF.

The V gene is TRBV5-1, the J gene TRBJ2-5, with D maybe TRBD2 (6 bases). CDR1 SGHRS and CDR2 YFSETQ come from the germline V gene. The CDR3 sequence is 18 residues long. V lost 4 bases and J lost 8, with 30 bases in between. The CDR3, as DNA: TGCGCCAGCAGCGGGGGGTTTGAGTGGGAGCGCCCCCACGTCACCCAGTACTTC. This translates into CASSGGFEWERPHVTQYF.

The V and J genes are TRBV7-6 and TRBJ2-3; TRBD1 matches at 9 bases. The germline CDR1 and CDR2 sequences are SGHVS and FNYEAQ. After removal of 5 bases from V and 6 bases from J, the junction contained 9 bases not matched to a gene. The CDR3 has 15 amino acids. The CDR3 sequence is CASSQDHRGRDTQYF. The CDR3 region has the DNA TGTGCCAGCAGCCAAGATCACAGGGGGCGGGATACGCAGTATTTT.

The V gene is TRBV6-8, the J gene TRBJ2-7; D unresolved. The CDR3 sequence is 14 residues long. CDR1 MNHGY and CDR2 SAAAGT come from the germline V gene. V was cut by 7 bases and J by 3 bases, with 16 bases left in between. The CDR3 protein is CASKGIKINYEQYF. The CDR3 DNA reads as TGTGCCAGCAAAGGGATCAAGATAAACTACGAGCAGTACTTC.

This clone is deemed medium-sized. The chain combines TRBV6-8 with TRBJ1-5; TRBD1 matches at 8 bases. V was pared by 6 bases and J by 3 bases, with 13 bases of the junction left unmatched. Germline CDR1 and CDR2: MNHGY and SAAAGT. This CDR3 is built from 17 residues. The CDR3, as DNA: TGTGCCAGCAGCCCCCAGGGGGCAGGAGCTAACAATCAGCCCCAGCATTTT. Translation: CASSPQGAGANNQPQHF.

Only a few counts were recorded for this clone. The rearrangement links TRBV11-3 to TRBJ1-2, with unresolved D. The germline V gene encodes CDR1 SGHNT and CDR2 YENEEA. This CDR3 region has 15 residues. Trimming shortened V by 0 bases and J by 0 bases, and 8 bases separated the two germline ends. CDR3 in amino acids: CASSLEATTNYGYTF. The DNA of the CDR3 is TGTGCCAGCAGCTTAGAAGCAACTACTAACTATGGCTACACCTTC.

The chain uses TRBV14 and TRBJ2-5; either TRBD1 or TRBD2 may supply D (5 bases each). Germline V CDR1 and CDR2: SGHDN, FVKESK. Trimming took off 0 bases at V and 4 bases at J, with 15 bases between the two ends. This CDR3 spans 16 amino acids. CDR3 in amino acids: CASSQDTRDAGETQYF. The CDR3 coding sequence is TGTGCCAGCAGCCAAGATACCAGGGATGCGGGAGAGACCCAGTACTTC. Using reference TRBV14 and TRBJ2-5 for the parts outside the CDR3, the full variable domain is EAGVTQFPSHSVIEKGQTVTLRCDPISGHDNLYWYRRVMGKEIKFLLHFVKESKQDESGMPNNRFLAERTGGTYSTLKVQPAELEDSGVYFCASSQDTRDAGETQYFGPGTRLLVL.

The chain uses TRBV18 and TRBJ1-2, with D tentatively TRBD1 (5 bases). Germline-derived CDR1 and CDR2 are KGHSH and LQKENI. V gave up 2 bases and J gave up 3 bases, with 7 bases separating them. This CDR3 spans 13 amino acids. The CDR3 spells CASSPGTDYGYTF. In DNA, the CDR3 is TGTGCCAGCTCACCAGGGACGGACTATGGCTACACCTTC.

The chain links TRBV11-3 to TRBJ1-1, with 9 bases aligning to TRBD1. Germline CDR1 is SGHNT and CDR2 is YENEEA. Trimming at V came to 5 bases and at J to 1 base, leaving 5 bases not matched to a gene. The CDR3 length is 15 residues. CDR3 sequence (DNA): TGTGCCAGCAGCGAACAGGGGGCCTGGAACACTGAAGCTTTCTTT. It is translated as CASSEQGAWNTEAFF.

The chain couples TRBV5-1 to TRBJ2-5; TRBD1 agrees at 7 bases. CDR1 is SGHRS, CDR2 YFSETQ, per germline. Trimming took 3 bases from V and 4 from J; bases not matched to a gene: 9. The CDR3 length is 15 residues. As DNA, the CDR3 is TGCGCCAGCAGCTCCGAGGGGGCGCGTGGAGAGACCCAGTACTTC. Amino acid sequence: CASSSEGARGETQYF. Variable domain in full (rest from reference TRBV5-1 and TRBJ2-5): KAGVTQTPRYLIKTRGQQVTLSCSPISGHRSVSWYQQTPGQGLQFLFEYFSETQRNKGNFPGRFSGRQFSNSRSEMNVSTLELGDSALYLCASSSEGARGETQYFGPGTRLLVL.

V usage is TRBV9 and J usage is TRBJ2-1; D is unresolved. CDR3 size: 15 residues. Germline loops: CDR1 SGDLS, CDR2 YYNGEE. V lost 4 bases and J 0 bases, leaving 11 bases between the germline ends. The CDR3 reads CASSLGLSSYNEQFF. CDR3 sequence (DNA): TGTGCCAGCAGCTTAGGCCTGAGCTCCTACAATGAGCAGTTCTTC. The entire variable domain, with the rest obtained from reference TRBV9 and TRBJ2-1, is as follows: DSGVTQTPKHLITATGQRVTLRCSPRSGDLSVYWYQQSLDQGLQFLIQYYNGEERAKGNILERFSAQQFPDLHSELNLSSLELGDSALYFCASSLGLSSYNEQFFGPGTRLTVL.

The chain joins TRBV4-1 to TRBJ2-7; D is undetermined. Trimming removed 0 bases from V and 7 bases from J, with 7 bases in between. This CDR3 has 12 residues. The germline gives CDR1 MGHRA, CDR2 YSYEKL. Here the CDR3 DNA reads TGCGCCAGCAGCCAAGATTCGGTGGAGCAGTACTTC. The encoded protein is CASSQDSVEQYF.

In its sample, this clone was seen a few times. The rearrangement joins TRBV18 to TRBJ2-1; D is uncertain. The ends were cut back, 5 bases at V and 1 base at J, with 12 bases in the middle. The CDR3 runs to 15 residues. CDR1 is KGHSH, CDR2 LQKENI, per germline. The CDR3 loop is CASSASPLSYNEQFF. The CDR3 region has the DNA TGTGCCAGCTCAGCTTCACCGTTGTCCTACAATGAGCAGTTCTTC.

V is TRBV28 and J is TRBJ1-5; a weak D match, TRBD1 (5 bases). Per germline, CDR1 MDHEN and CDR2 SYDVKM. The V gene lost 3 bases and the J gene lost 2 bases, with 8 bases spanning the gap. The CDR3 runs 14 residues. The DNA for the CDR3 is TGTGCCAGCAGTTTTACGACAGGCAATCAGCCCCAGCATTTT. Translated, it gives CASSFTTGNQPQHF.

V and J are TRBV11-3 and TRBJ1-3; 8 nucleotides match TRBD1. Germline loops: CDR1 SGHNT, CDR2 YENEEA. The CDR3 spans 18 residues. Trimming cost V 1 base and J 2 bases; bases outside gene matches: 10. Here the CDR3 reads CASSLVSGTGWAGNTIYF. For the CDR3, the DNA is TGTGCCAGCAGCTTAGTTAGTGGGACAGGATGGGCTGGAAACACCATATATTTT. Filled out from reference TRBV11-3 and TRBJ1-3, the complete variable domain reads EAGVVQSPRYKIIEKKQPVAFWCNPISGHNTLYWYLQNLGQGPELLIRYENEEAVDDSQLPKDRFSAERLKGVDSTLKIQPAELGDSAVYLCASSLVSGTGWAGNTIYFGEGSWLTVV.